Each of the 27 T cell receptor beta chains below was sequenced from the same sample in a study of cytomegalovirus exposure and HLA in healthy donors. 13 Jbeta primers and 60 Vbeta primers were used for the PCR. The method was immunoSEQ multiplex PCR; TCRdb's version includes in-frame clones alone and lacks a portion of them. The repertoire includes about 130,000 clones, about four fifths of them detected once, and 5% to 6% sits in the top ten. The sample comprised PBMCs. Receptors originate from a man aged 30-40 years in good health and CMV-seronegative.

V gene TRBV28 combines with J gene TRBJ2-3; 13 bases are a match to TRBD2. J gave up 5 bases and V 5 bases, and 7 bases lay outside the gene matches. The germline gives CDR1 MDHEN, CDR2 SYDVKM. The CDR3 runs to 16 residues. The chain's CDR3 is CASSPGTSGKGDTQYF. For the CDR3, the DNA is TGTGCCAGCAGTCCCGGGACTAGCGGGAAGGGAGATACGCAGTATTTT.

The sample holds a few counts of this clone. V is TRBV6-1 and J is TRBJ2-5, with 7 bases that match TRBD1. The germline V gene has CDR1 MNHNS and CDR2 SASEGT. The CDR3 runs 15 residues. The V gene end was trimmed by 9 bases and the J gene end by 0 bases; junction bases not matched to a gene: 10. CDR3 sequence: CASSTGTEYQETQYF. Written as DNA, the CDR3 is TGTGCCAGTAGCACCGGGACAGAGTACCAAGAGACCCAGTACTTC.

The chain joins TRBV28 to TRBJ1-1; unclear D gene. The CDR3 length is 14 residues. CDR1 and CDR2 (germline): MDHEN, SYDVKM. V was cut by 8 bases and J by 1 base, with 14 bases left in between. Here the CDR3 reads CASRPWSENTEAFF. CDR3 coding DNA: TGTGCCAGCCGACCGTGGAGTGAGAACACTGAAGCTTTCTTT.

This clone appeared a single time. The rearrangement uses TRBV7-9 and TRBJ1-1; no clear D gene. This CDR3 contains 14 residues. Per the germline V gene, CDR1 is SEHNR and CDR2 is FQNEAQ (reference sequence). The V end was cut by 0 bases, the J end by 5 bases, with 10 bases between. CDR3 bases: TGTGCCAGCAGCTTAGCAACTCGGGAGACTGAAGCTTTCTTT. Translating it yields CASSLATRETEAFF.

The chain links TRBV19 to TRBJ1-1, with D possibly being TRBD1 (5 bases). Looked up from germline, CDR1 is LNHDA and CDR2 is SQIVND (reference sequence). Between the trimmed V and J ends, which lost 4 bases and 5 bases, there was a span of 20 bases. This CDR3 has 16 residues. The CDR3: CASSTVGGWLSTEAFF. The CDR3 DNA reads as TGTGCCAGTAGTACCGTGGGGGGTTGGCTGTCTACTGAAGCTTTCTTT.

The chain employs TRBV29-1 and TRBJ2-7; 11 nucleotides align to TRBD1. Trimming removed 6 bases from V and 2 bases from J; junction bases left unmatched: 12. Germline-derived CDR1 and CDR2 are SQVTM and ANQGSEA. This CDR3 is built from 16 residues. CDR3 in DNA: TGCAGCGTCGCGATACTGCCGGACAGGGGGCCCTACGAGCAGTACTTC. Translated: CSVAILPDRGPYEQYF.

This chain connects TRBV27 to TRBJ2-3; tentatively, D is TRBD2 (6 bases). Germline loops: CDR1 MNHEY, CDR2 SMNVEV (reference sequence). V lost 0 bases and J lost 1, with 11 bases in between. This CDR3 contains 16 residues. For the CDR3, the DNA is TGTGCCAGCAGTTTATCGAGGCCTAGCGGCACAGATACGCAGTATTTT. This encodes CASSLSRPSGTDTQYF.

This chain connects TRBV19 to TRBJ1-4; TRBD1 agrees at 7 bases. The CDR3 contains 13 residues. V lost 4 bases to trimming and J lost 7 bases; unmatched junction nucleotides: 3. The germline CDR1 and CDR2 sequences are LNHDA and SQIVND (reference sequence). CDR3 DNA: TGTGCCAGTAGTACACAGGGGAGTGAAAAACTGTTTTTT. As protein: CASSTQGSEKLFF.

DNA of the CDR3: TGTGCCAGCAGCAATAGGGACATACAGACCCAGTACTTC. This encodes CASSNRDIQTQYF. J is TRBJ2-5 and V is TRBV28; the D gene is possibly TRBD1 (6 bases). In germline, CDR1 is MDHEN, CDR2 SYDVKM. The CDR3 length is 13 residues. Trimming removed 6 bases from V and 6 bases from J, with 14 bases in between.

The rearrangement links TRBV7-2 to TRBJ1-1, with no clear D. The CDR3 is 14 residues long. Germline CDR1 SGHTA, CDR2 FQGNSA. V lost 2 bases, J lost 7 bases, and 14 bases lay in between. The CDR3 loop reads CASSLRRARSEAFF. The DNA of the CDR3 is TGTGCCAGCAGCTTAAGGAGGGCGCGGAGTGAAGCTTTCTTT.

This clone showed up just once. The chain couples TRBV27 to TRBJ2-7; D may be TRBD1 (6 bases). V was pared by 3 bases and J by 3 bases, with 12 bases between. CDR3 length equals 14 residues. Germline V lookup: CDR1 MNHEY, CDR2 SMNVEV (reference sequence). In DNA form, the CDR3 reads TGTGCCAGCAGTTTTCAGGGGCTAAACTACGAGCAGTACTTC. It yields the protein CASSFQGLNYEQYF.

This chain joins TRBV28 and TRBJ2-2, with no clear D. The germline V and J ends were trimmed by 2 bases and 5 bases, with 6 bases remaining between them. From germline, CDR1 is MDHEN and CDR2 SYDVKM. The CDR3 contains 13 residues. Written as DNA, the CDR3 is TGTGCCAGCAGTTTAACCGGGACCGGGGAGCTGTTTTTT. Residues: CASSLTGTGELFF. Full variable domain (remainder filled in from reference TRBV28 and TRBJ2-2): DVKVTQSSRYLVKRTGEKVFLECVQDMDHENMFWYRQDPGLGLRLIYFSYDVKMKEKGDIPEGYSVSREKKERFSLILESASTNQTSMYLCASSLTGTGELFFGEGSRLTVL.

The CDR3: CASRSPGDQETQYF. CDR3 coding DNA: TGTGCCAGCAGATCCCCGGGGGACCAAGAGACCCAGTACTTC. This chain uses TRBV28 with TRBJ2-5, with TRBD2 as a possible D gene (6 bases). The germline V and J ends were trimmed by 6 bases and 0 bases, with 11 bases remaining between them. The CDR3 sequence is 14 residues long. Germline V gives CDR1 MDHEN, CDR2 SYDVKM.

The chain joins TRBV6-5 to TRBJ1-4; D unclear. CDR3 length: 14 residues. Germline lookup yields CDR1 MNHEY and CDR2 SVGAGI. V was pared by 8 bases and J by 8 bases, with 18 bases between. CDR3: CASRAPGLREKLFF. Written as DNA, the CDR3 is TGTGCCAGCCGCGCCCCGGGATTACGCGAAAAACTGTTTTTT.

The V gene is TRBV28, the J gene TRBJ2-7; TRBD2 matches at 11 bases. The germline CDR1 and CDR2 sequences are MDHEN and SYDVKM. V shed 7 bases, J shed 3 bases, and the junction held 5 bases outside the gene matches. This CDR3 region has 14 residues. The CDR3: CASTRGTSGYEQYF. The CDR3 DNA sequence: TGTGCCAGCACGAGAGGGACTAGCGGCTACGAGCAGTACTTC. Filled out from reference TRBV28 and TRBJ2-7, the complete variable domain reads DVKVTQSSRYLVKRTGEKVFLECVQDMDHENMFWYRQDPGLGLRLIYFSYDVKMKEKGDIPEGYSVSREKKERFSLILESASTNQTSMYLCASTRGTSGYEQYFGPGTRLTVT.

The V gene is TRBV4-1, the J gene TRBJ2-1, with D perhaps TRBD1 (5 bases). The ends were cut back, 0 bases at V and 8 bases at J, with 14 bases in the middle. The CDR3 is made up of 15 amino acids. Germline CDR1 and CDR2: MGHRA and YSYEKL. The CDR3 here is CASSQDSRQGDEQFF. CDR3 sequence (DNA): TGCGCCAGCAGCCAAGATTCTCGGCAGGGCGATGAGCAGTTCTTC.

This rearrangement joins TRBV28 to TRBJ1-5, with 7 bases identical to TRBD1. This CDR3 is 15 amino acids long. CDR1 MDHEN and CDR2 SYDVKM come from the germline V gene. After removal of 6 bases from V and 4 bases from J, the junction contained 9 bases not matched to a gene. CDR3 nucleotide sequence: TGTGCCAGCAGCCTCCCGACAGGGCTGAATCAGCCCCAGCATTTT. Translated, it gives CASSLPTGLNQPQHF.

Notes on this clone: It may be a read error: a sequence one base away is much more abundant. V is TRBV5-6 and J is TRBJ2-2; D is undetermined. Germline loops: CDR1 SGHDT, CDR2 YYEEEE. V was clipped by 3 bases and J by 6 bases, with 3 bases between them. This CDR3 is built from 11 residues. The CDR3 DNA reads TGTGCCAGCAGCTCTTCCGGGGAGCTGTTTTTT. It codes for CASSSSGELFF.

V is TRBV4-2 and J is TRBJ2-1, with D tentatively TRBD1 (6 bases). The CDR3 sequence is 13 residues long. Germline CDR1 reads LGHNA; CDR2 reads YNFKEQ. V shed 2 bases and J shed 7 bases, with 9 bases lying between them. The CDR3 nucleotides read TGTGCCAGCAGCCAACCACAGGGTAATGAGCAGTTCTTC. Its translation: CASSQPQGNEQFF.

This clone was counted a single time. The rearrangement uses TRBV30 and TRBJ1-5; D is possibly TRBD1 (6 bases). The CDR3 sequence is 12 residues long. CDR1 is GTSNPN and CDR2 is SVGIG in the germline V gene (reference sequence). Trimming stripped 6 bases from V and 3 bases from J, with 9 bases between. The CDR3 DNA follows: TGTGCCTGTACAGGGAACAATCAGCCCCAGCATTTT. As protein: CACTGNNQPQHF.

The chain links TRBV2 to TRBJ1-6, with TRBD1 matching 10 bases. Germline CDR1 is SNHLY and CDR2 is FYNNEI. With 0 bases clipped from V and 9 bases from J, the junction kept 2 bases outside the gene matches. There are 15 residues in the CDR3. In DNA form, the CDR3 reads TGTGCCAGCAGTGAAGCCGGGACAGGGGTTTCACCCCTCCACTTT. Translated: CASSEAGTGVSPLHF.

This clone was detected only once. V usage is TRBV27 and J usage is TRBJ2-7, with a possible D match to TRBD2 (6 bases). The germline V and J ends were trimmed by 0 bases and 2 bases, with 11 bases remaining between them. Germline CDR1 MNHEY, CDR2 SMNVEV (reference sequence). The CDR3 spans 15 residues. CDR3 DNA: TGTGCCAGCAGTTTATCCCTTGGCGGGGCCTACGAGCAGTACTTC. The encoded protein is CASSLSLGGAYEQYF.

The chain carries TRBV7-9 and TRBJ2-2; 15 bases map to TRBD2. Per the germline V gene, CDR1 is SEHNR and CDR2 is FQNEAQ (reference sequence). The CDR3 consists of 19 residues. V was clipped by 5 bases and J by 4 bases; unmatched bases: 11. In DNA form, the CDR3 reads TGTGCCAGCAGCCCAACCCTTGGACTAGCGGGGGGGGGCACCGGGGAGCTGTTTTTT. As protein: CASSPTLGLAGGGTGELFF.

For the CDR3, the DNA is TGTGCCAGCAGCCCAGACACACGGAACACTGAAGCTTTCTTT. Protein: CASSPDTRNTEAFF. V gene TRBV7-9 combines with J gene TRBJ1-1, with D uncertain. Deletions cut 5 bases from V and 1 base from J, with 11 bases between. Germline V gene lookup returns CDR1 SEHNR and CDR2 FQNEAQ (reference sequence). The CDR3 has 14 amino acids.

The CDR3 region is CAQRGGNTGELFF. In DNA form, the CDR3 reads TGTGCCCAACGGGGGGGAAACACCGGGGAGCTGTTTTTT. The chain employs TRBV30 and TRBJ2-2; 8 nucleotides line up with TRBD2. The CDR3 extends over 13 amino acids. The germline gives CDR1 GTSNPN, CDR2 SVGIG (reference sequence). V shed 8 bases, J shed 2 bases, and the junction held 4 bases outside the gene matches. The full variable domain, its missing parts supplied by reference TRBV30 and TRBJ2-2, is SQTIHQWPATLVQPVGSPLSLECTVEGTSNPNLYWYRQAAGRGLQLLFYSVGIGQISSEVPQNLSASRPQDRQFILSSKKLLLSDSGFYLCAQRGGNTGELFFGEGSRLTVL.

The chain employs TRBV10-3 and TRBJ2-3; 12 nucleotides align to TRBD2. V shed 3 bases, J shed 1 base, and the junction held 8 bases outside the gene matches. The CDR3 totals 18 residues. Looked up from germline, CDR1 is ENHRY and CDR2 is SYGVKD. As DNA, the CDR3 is TGTGCCATCAGTGAATCAAATAGACTAGCGGGAGGCACAGATACGCAGTATTTT. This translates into CAISESNRLAGGTDTQYF.

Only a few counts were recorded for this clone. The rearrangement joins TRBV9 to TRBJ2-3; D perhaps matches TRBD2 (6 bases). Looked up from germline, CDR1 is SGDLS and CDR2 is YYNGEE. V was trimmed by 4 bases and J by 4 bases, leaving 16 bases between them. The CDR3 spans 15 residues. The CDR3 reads CASSPSNVAADTQYF. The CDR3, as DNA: TGTGCCAGCAGCCCGAGCAACGTAGCGGCAGATACGCAGTATTTT.